Below, 29 T cell receptor beta chains from the same sample are listed, as sequenced in a study of spatial heterogeneity in lung cancer. Broader study findings: Tracking of tumor mutation counts was seen in expanded intratumoral alpha and beta TCR counts.

Their recognized antigens are unknown. From the 5' RACE reads, TCRdb called clonotypes with MiXCR, one entry per CDR3 protein. The profile shows roughly 9,300 distinct CDR3 sequences, 6.3% of them singletons. Time point denoted: sample taken at primary tumor resection. The sample was lung tumor tissue, taken at surgery. Receptors originate from a male donor with early-stage non-small cell lung cancer.

The chain combines TRBV7-8 with TRBJ2-3; D is undetermined. The germline V and J ends were trimmed by 5 bases and 0 bases, with 18 bases remaining between them. Germline CDR1 reads SGHVS; CDR2 reads FQNEAQ. This CDR3 contains 17 residues. The CDR3 region is CASSRLNPRLSTDTQYF. Written as DNA, the CDR3 is TGTGCCAGCAGCCGTTTGAACCCTAGATTGAGCACAGATACGCAGTATTTT.

This clonotype has at least ten counts. V gene TRBV30 combines with J gene TRBJ2-3, with a weak D call TRBD1 (5 bases). With 3 bases removed from V and 2 bases from J, the gap between germline ends came to 12 bases. This CDR3 spans 14 amino acids. Germline CDR1 and CDR2: GTSNPN and SVGIG (reference sequence). The DNA for the CDR3 is TGTGCCTGGAGGCCCCAGGGTTTCACAGATACGCAGTATTTT. This sequence encodes CAWRPQGFTDTQYF. The full variable domain, completed using reference TRBV30 and TRBJ2-3, is SQTIHQWPATLVQPVGSPLSLECTVEGTSNPNLYWYRQAAGRGLQLLFYSVGIGQISSEVPQNLSASRPQDRQFILSSKKLLLSDSGFYLCAWRPQGFTDTQYFGPGTRLTVL.

This clonotype came up many times. The DNA of the CDR3 is TGTGCCAGCAGCTGGACTAGCGGGGGATTCTACAATGAGCAGTTCTTC. The encoded protein is CASSWTSGGFYNEQFF. This chain joins TRBV11-1 and TRBJ2-1; 13 bases align to TRBD2. Germline values: CDR1 SGHAT, CDR2 FQDESV (reference sequence). The CDR3 totals 16 residues. J was trimmed by 3 bases and V by 4 bases; bases with no gene match: 3. Filled out from reference TRBV11-1 and TRBJ2-1, the complete variable domain reads EAEVAQSPRYKITEKSQAVAFWCDPISGHATLYWYRQILGQGPELLVQFQDESVVDDSQLPKDRFSAERLKGVDSTLKIQPAELGDSAMYLCASSWTSGGFYNEQFFGPGTRLTVL.

This clonotype was picked up many times. The genes are TRBV5-4 and TRBJ2-1; 7 bases map to TRBD1. The CDR3 loop spans 15 amino acids. Germline CDR1 and CDR2: SGHNT and YYREEE (reference sequence). Trimming at V came to 0 bases and at J to 7 bases, leaving 7 bases not matched to a gene. CDR3 sequence reads: CASSLERGLLNEQFF. The DNA for the CDR3 is TGTGCCAGCAGCTTGGAAAGGGGGCTACTGAATGAGCAGTTCTTC.

There are a few counts of this clonotype. This chain joins TRBV7-8 and TRBJ2-1, with TRBD2 identical over 9 bases. V lost 5 bases and J lost 8; bases outside the gene matches: 7. CDR1 is SGHVS, CDR2 FQNEAQ, per germline. The CDR3 is 14 amino acids. Here the CDR3 DNA reads TGTGCCAGCAGCCCGATAGCGGGGGAGGATGAGCAGTTCTTC. Its protein is CASSPIAGEDEQFF.

This clonotype showed up just a few times. This chain uses TRBV5-4 with TRBJ2-7; D tentatively reads TRBD1 or TRBD2 (5 bases each). V shed 4 bases and J shed 7 bases, with 15 bases lying between them. This CDR3 has 13 residues. Per germline, CDR1 SGHNT and CDR2 YYREEE (reference sequence). CDR3 residues: CASSRDPSREQYF. In DNA, the CDR3 is TGTGCCAGCAGCCGGGACCCTTCGAGGGAGCAGTACTTC. Variable domain in full (rest from reference TRBV5-4 and TRBJ2-7): ETGVTQSPTHLIKTRGQQVTLRCSSQSGHNTVSWYQQALGQGPQFIFQYYREEENGRGNFPPRFSGLQFPNYSSELNVNALELDDSALYLCASSRDPSREQYFGPGTRLTVT.

This clonotype was recorded many times. V is TRBV25-1 and J is TRBJ1-2; tentative D call: TRBD1 (5 bases). From germline, CDR1 is MGHDK and CDR2 SYGVNS. The V end lost 3 bases, the J end lost 4 bases, and 15 bases lay between the germline ends. The CDR3 has 15 amino acids. The CDR3 DNA is TGTGCCAGCAGTGACCGGGGCCGGGGGAGCTATGGCTACACCTTC. As protein: CASSDRGRGSYGYTF.

This chain connects TRBV6-2 or TRBV6-3 to TRBJ1-2, with D maybe TRBD1 (5 bases). From germline, CDR1 is MNHEY and CDR2 SVGEGT. V gave up 10 bases and J gave up 8 bases, with 32 bases separating them. The CDR3 covers 17 residues. This chain's CDR3 is CATSPRGSPLPLWGYTF. The CDR3 nucleotides read TGTGCCACCTCGCCGAGGGGCAGTCCGTTACCCCTCTGGGGCTACACCTTC.

CDR3 in amino acids: CASSPLGAPLTQYF. The CDR3 region has the DNA TGTGCCAGCAGCCCTCTCGGGGCCCCACTTACGCAGTATTTT. This chain joins TRBV3-1 and TRBJ2-3, with D perhaps TRBD1 or TRBD2 (5 bases each). Germline V CDR1 and CDR2: LGHDT, YNNKEL (reference sequence). Between the trimmed V and J ends, which lost 4 bases and 8 bases, there was a span of 16 bases. The CDR3 has 14 residues.

About this clonotype: A much bigger clone sits one base away, suggesting this may be a read error. The genes are TRBV20-1 and TRBJ2-1; TRBD2 agrees at 7 bases. The CDR3 contains 14 residues. Per germline, CDR1 DFQATT and CDR2 SNEGSKA (reference sequence). This CDR3 reads CGASQRGLYNEQFF. The CDR3 DNA follows: TGCGGTGCGTCGCAGCGGGGACTTTACAATGAGCAGTTCTTC.

Only a few counts were recorded for this clonotype. The chain employs TRBV19 and TRBJ2-2; a weak D match, TRBD2 (6 bases). Trimming cost V 4 bases and J 2 bases, with 8 bases left between them. CDR3 size: 14 residues. Per germline, CDR1 LNHDA and CDR2 SQIVND (reference sequence). In DNA, the CDR3 is TGTGCCAGTAGTAGCGGGGCTAACACCGGGGAGCTGTTTTTT. Its protein product is CASSSGANTGELFF. Variable domain in full (rest from reference TRBV19 and TRBJ2-2): DGGITQSPKYLFRKEGQNVTLSCEQNLNHDAMYWYRQDPGQGLRLIYYSQIVNDFQKGDIAEGYSVSREKKESFPLTVTSAQKNPTAFYLCASSSGANTGELFFGEGSRLTVL.

This clonotype is labeled as large. V gene TRBV20-1 combines with J gene TRBJ1-3; 11 bases map to TRBD1. V shed 7 bases, J shed 2 bases, and the junction held 4 bases outside the gene matches. Germline V lookup: CDR1 DFQATT, CDR2 SNEGSKA (reference sequence). This CDR3 is 14 amino acids long. In nucleotides, the CDR3 is TGCAGTGGCACGGGACAGGGGGCTGGAAACACCATATATTTT. It yields the protein CSGTGQGAGNTIYF.

The chain couples TRBV30 to TRBJ1-1; D gene unclear. The CDR3 is 13 residues long. Trimming took off 4 bases at V and 8 bases at J, with 17 bases between the two ends. Germline CDR1 GTSNPN, CDR2 SVGIG (reference sequence). This CDR3 is CAWKASSKREAFF. Here the CDR3 DNA reads TGTGCCTGGAAGGCCTCCTCAAAGCGGGAAGCTTTCTTT.

In its sample, this clonotype is medium-sized (0.01 to 0.1%). This chain uses TRBV18 with TRBJ1-2; D not certain. V was cut by 0 bases and J by 2 bases, with 16 bases left in between. CDR1 and CDR2 (germline): KGHSH, LQKENI. The CDR3 length is 17 residues. CDR3 protein: CASSPPDLSKRNYGYTF. CDR3 sequence (DNA): TGTGCCAGCTCACCACCGGACTTGTCAAAAAGAAACTATGGCTACACCTTC.

This clonotype was counted at least ten times. The gene calls are TRBV5-1 and TRBJ1-5; possibly TRBD1 for D (5 bases). Germline assignment: CDR1 SGHRS and CDR2 YFSETQ. The CDR3 runs to 15 residues. V lost 2 bases, J lost 5 bases, and 14 bases lay in between. Written as DNA, the CDR3 is TGCGCCAGCAGCTTAACCGGGACGGAAGATCAGCCCCAGCATTTT. Encoded protein: CASSLTGTEDQPQHF.

This clonotype has a count of ten or more. J is TRBJ2-4 and V is TRBV28, with D hard to call. Looked up from germline, CDR1 is MDHEN and CDR2 is SYDVKM. The CDR3 contains 11 residues. Trimming took off 5 bases at V and 7 bases at J, with 6 bases between the two ends. CDR3 amino acids: CASSGRNIQYF. The CDR3, as DNA: TGTGCCAGCAGTGGCCGCAACATTCAGTACTTC. The variable domain in full, completed from reference TRBV28 and TRBJ2-4, reads DVKVTQSSRYLVKRTGEKVFLECVQDMDHENMFWYRQDPGLGLRLIYFSYDVKMKEKGDIPEGYSVSREKKERFSLILESASTNQTSMYLCASSGRNIQYFGAGTRLSVL.

This clonotype was picked up many times. The V gene is TRBV28, the J gene TRBJ2-7; 12 bases are a match to TRBD1. Unmatched junction bases numbered 4, after V lost 6 bases and J lost 4 bases. Germline assignment: CDR1 MDHEN and CDR2 SYDVKM. The CDR3 length is 14 residues. Here the CDR3 reads CASRGTGGRYEQYF. The CDR3, as DNA: TGTGCCAGCAGAGGGACAGGGGGCAGATACGAGCAGTACTTC.

This clonotype was seen ten or more times. The CDR3 sequence: CASSPTGQGGYNEQFF. The DNA of the CDR3 is TGTGCCAGCAGCCCGACCGGACAGGGCGGCTACAATGAGCAGTTCTTC. The J gene is TRBJ2-1, the V gene TRBV7-3; 8 nucleotides line up with TRBD1. The V and J ends lost 5 bases and 3 bases, in that order; junction bases with no gene match: 9. This CDR3 comprises 16 residues. Germline V gene data show CDR1 as SGHTA and CDR2 as FQGTGA.

This clonotype was counted ten times or more. The CDR3 region is CASSYTAGRGSSYNSPLHF. Here the CDR3 DNA reads TGTGCCAGCAGTTATACCGCTGGGAGGGGAAGCTCCTATAATTCACCCCTCCACTTT. V and J are TRBV6-5 and TRBJ1-6; D is possibly TRBD1 (5 bases). The CDR3 runs to 19 residues. V gave up 3 bases and J gave up 0 bases, with 18 bases separating them. The germline CDR1 and CDR2 sequences are MNHEY and SVGAGI.

Sample share makes this clonotype medium-sized. V is TRBV3-1 and J is TRBJ2-2; D unresolved. CDR1 and CDR2 (germline): LGHDT, YNNKEL (reference sequence). This CDR3 region has 15 residues. Between the trimmed V and J ends, which lost 2 bases and 5 bases, there was a span of 12 bases. The CDR3 nucleotides are TGTGCCAGCAGCCAACGGCCCGATTTGACCGGGGAGCTGTTTTTT. The encoded protein is CASSQRPDLTGELFF.

This clonotype was recorded many times. The V and J genes are TRBV7-3 and TRBJ1-6, with D possibly TRBD1 on 5 matching bases. Germline V CDR1 and CDR2: SGHTA, FQGTGA. V was shortened by 0 bases and J by 9 bases, with 9 bases between the two germline ends. CDR3 size: 14 residues. The CDR3, as DNA: TGTGCCAGCAGCTTAACGGGGGGTCGTTCACCCCTCCACTTT. Protein product: CASSLTGGRSPLHF.

In this sample, this clonotype turned up many times. This chain connects TRBV20-1 to TRBJ1-1; the D gene is possibly TRBD1 (6 bases). The CDR3 spans 15 residues. Trimming took 3 bases from V and 2 from J, leaving 16 bases between them. Germline assignment: CDR1 DFQATT and CDR2 SNEGSKA (reference sequence). CDR3 protein: CSARAGEYLNTEAFF. CDR3 coding DNA: TGCAGTGCTAGGGCAGGGGAGTACTTAAACACTGAAGCTTTCTTT.

This clonotype appeared many times. V is TRBV7-9 and J is TRBJ2-1; D perhaps matches TRBD2 (6 bases). Trimming shortened V by 5 bases and J by 4 bases, and 15 bases separated the two germline ends. The CDR3 runs 15 residues. The V gene's germline CDR1 is SEHNR and CDR2 FQNEAQ (reference sequence). CDR3 DNA: TGTGCCAGCAGCCCGTTCGGGGGAGAGTACAATGAGCAGTTCTTC. As protein: CASSPFGGEYNEQFF.

This clonotype rates as medium-sized. The CDR3 bases are TGTGCCAGCAGTTTTTGGGACGCACGAGGCTACACCTTC. Amino acids: CASSFWDARGYTF. The chain combines TRBV27 with TRBJ1-2; TRBD1 might be the D (5 bases). With 3 bases removed from V and 8 bases from J, the gap between germline ends came to 13 bases. Germline V gives CDR1 MNHEY, CDR2 SMNVEV (reference sequence). CDR3 size: 13 residues.

The chain has TRBV5-4 and TRBJ2-1, with TRBD2 matching over 8 bases. Germline assignment: CDR1 SGHNT and CDR2 YYREEE (reference sequence). The CDR3 is 15 amino acids. After removal of 4 bases from V and 5 bases from J, the junction contained 8 bases not matched to a gene. The DNA for the CDR3 is TGTGCCAGCAGCCCGGGAGGGCTAGCGGACAATGAGCAGTTCTTC. Amino acid sequence: CASSPGGLADNEQFF.

This chain links TRBV9 with TRBJ2-2; 9 bases fit TRBD1. The CDR3 is 14 residues long. Germline CDR1 reads SGDLS; CDR2 reads YYNGEE. V lost 4 bases to trimming and J lost 5 bases; unmatched junction nucleotides: 3. The CDR3, as DNA: TGTGCCAGCAGCATGGGACAGGGTACCGGGGAGCTGTTTTTT. Translating gives CASSMGQGTGELFF. The whole variable domain, remainder taken from reference TRBV9 and TRBJ2-2, is DSGVTQTPKHLITATGQRVTLRCSPRSGDLSVYWYQQSLDQGLQFLIQYYNGEERAKGNILERFSAQQFPDLHSELNLSSLELGDSALYFCASSMGQGTGELFFGEGSRLTVL.

The table lists this clonotype with many counts. The J gene is TRBJ1-4, the V gene TRBV6-5, with TRBD1 identical over 7 bases. V trimming: 2 bases; J trimming: 10 bases; junction bases outside the gene matches: 13. Per germline, CDR1 MNHEY and CDR2 SVGAGI. CDR3 length: 16 residues. The CDR3 DNA follows: TGTGCCAGCAGTTACGGAACCGGGACAGTTGGTCTAAAACTGTTTTTT. Translated, it gives CASSYGTGTVGLKLFF.

This clonotype was observed many times. The chain uses TRBV10-3 and TRBJ2-2, with 8 bases matching TRBD1. The germline V gene encodes CDR1 ENHRY and CDR2 SYGVKD. The CDR3 covers 16 residues. V gave up 8 bases and J gave up 4 bases; unmatched junction bases: 12. CDR3 sequence reads: CAIPREDRASTGELFF. The CDR3 nucleotides are TGTGCCATCCCGAGGGAGGACAGGGCCAGCACCGGGGAGCTGTTTTTT.

This clonotype was recorded many times. The chain recombines TRBV28 with TRBJ1-6, with no clear D. The V gene lost 3 bases and the J gene lost 5 bases, with 11 bases spanning the gap. From germline, CDR1 is MDHEN and CDR2 SYDVKM. The CDR3 is 15 residues long. The CDR3 region is CASSFRGRNNSPLHF. As DNA, the CDR3 is TGTGCCAGCAGTTTCAGAGGAAGAAATAATTCACCCCTCCACTTT.